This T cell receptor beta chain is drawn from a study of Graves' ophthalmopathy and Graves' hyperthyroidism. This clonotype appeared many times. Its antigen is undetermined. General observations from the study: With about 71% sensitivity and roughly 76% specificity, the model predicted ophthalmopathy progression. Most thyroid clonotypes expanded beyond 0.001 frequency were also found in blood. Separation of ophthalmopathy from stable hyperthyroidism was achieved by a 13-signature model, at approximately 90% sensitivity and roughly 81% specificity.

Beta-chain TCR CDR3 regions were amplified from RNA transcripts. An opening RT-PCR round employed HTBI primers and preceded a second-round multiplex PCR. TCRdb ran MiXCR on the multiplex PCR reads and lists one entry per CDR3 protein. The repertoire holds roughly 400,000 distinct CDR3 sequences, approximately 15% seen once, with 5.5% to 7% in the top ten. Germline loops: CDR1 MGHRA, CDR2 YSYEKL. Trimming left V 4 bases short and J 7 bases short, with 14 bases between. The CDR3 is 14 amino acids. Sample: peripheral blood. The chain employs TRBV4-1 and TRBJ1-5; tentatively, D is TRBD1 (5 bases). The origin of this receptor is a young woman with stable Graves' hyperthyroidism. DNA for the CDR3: TGCGCCAGCAGCCTTGACGGGGCTGGGCAGCCCCAGCATTTT. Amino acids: CASSLDGAGQPQHF.